This T cell receptor beta chain was sequenced during a study of shared clonotypes between healthy human individuals. CDR3 length: 13 amino acids. CDR1 and CDR2 from the germline V gene are MDHEN and SYDVKM. The V and J ends lost 1 base and 4 bases respectively, with 7 bases between them. Only in-frame clones appear in the TCRdb table, and some are missing; sequencing was by immunoSEQ multiplex PCR. The sample yields approximately 1.5 million clones, approximately 98.5% seen once. The sequencing sample was made of naive CD4+ T cells sorted from blood. Documented subset: CD45RA+ positively selected. The V gene is TRBV28, the J gene TRBJ1-2; no reliable D call. The TCR originated in a man between 25 and 39 years old in good health. In DNA form, the CDR3 reads TGTGCCAGCAGTTTATCAGCCCTCTATGGCTACACCTTC. It yields the protein CASSLSALYGYTF.